What follows is one T cell receptor beta chain and its context. Its antigen remains unidentified. Using the 5' RACE reads, TCRdb records one entry per CDR3 protein without DNA. The listing contains fewer than 550,000 distinct CDR3 sequences. This entry comes from a study of monozygotic twins with inflammatory bowel disease. Study results and caveats: Lower TCRbeta diversity (inverse Simpson) was seen in IBD patients than in healthy co-twins. The study supported no single strong signal or clonotype linked to IBD. None of the different T cell subtypes could be distinguished from one another.

Total RNA isolation used whole blood (no T cell sorting was performed). CDR1 is SNHLY, CDR2 FYNNEI, per germline. This CDR3 spans 14 amino acids. The chain links TRBV2 to TRBJ1-1; absent DNA, TCRdb's TRBD1 call cannot be checked. Sequenced: blood. The clonotype was recovered from a human donor with ulcerative colitis or Crohn's disease, or a healthy co-twin of an affected twin (not recorded which). The CDR3 spells CASCPGQGRTEAFF.